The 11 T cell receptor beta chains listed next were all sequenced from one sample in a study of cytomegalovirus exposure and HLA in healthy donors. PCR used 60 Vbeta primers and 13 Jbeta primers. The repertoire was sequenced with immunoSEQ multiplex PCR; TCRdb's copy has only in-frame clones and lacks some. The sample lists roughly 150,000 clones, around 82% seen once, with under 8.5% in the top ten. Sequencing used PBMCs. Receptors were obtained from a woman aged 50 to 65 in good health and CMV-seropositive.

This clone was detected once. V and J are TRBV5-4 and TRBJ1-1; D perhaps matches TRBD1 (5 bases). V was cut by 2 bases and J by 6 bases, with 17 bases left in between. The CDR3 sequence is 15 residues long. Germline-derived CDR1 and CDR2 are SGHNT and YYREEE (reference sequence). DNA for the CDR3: TGTGCCAGCAGCTTCTGGCAGGGATCCCCCGCTGAAGCTTTCTTT. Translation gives CASSFWQGSPAEAFF.

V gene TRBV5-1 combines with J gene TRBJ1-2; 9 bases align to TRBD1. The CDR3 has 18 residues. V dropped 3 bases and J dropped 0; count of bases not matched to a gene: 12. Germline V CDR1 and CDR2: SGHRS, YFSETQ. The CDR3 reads CASSSEPHGTGTNYGYTF. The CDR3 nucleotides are TGCGCCAGCAGCTCCGAGCCCCACGGGACAGGGACTAACTATGGCTACACCTTC.

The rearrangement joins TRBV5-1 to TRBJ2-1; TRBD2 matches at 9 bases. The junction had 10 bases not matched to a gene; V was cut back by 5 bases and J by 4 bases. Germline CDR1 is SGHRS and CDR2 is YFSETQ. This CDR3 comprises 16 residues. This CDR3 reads CASRMVSGGLYNEQFF. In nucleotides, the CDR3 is TGCGCCAGCAGGATGGTCAGCGGGGGGCTATACAATGAGCAGTTCTTC.

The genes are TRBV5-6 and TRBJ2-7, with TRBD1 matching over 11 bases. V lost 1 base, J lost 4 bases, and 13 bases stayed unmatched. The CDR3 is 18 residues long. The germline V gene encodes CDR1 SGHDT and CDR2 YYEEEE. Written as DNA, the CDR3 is TGTGCCAGCAGCTTGATAATATCGGAGGGACAGGGGGAGTACGAGCAGTACTTC. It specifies CASSLIISEGQGEYEQYF.

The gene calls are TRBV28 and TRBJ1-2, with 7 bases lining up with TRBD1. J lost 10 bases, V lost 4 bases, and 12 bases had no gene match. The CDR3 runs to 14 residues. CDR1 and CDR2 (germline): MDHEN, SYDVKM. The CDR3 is CASSSPGTVEPYTF. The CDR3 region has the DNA TGTGCCAGCAGTTCCCCCGGGACAGTGGAACCCTACACCTTC.

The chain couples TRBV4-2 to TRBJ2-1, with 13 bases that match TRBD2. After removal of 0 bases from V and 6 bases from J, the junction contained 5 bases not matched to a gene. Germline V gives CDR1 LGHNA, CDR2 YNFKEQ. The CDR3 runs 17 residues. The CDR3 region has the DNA TGTGCCAGCAGCCAAGATGTGAGACTAGCGGGGGGCAATGAGCAGTTCTTC. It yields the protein CASSQDVRLAGGNEQFF.

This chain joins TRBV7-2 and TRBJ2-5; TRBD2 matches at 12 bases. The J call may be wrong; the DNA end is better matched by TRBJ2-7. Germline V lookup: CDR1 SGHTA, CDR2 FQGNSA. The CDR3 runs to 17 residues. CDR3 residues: CASSSSGLAGLLHEQYF. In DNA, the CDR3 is TGTGCCAGCAGCTCCTCAGGACTAGCGGGACTCCTACACGAGCAGTACTTC.

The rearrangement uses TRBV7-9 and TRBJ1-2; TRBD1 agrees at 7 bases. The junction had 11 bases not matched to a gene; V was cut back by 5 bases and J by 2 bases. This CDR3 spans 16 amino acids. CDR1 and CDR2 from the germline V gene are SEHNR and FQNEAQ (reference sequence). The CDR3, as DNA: TGTGCCAGCAGCCACGACCGGACAGGTGACAACTATGGCTACACCTTC. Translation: CASSHDRTGDNYGYTF.

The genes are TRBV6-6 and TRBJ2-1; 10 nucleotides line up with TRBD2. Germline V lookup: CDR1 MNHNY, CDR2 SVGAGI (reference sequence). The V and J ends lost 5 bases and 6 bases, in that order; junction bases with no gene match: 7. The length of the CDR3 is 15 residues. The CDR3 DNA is TGTGCCAGCAGTCATAAGCGGGGGGGCTTCAATGAGCAGTTCTTC. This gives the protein CASSHKRGGFNEQFF.

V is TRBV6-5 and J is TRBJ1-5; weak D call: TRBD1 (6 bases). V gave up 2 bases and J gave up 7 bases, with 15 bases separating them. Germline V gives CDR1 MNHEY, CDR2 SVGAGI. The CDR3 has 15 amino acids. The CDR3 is CASSYDHTGTQPQHF. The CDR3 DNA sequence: TGTGCCAGCAGTTACGACCACACCGGGACACAGCCCCAGCATTTT.

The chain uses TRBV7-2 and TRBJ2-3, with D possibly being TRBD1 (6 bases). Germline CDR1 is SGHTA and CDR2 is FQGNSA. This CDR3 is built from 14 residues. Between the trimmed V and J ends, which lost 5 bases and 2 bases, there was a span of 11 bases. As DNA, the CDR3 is TGTGCCAGCAGCCCAGAGGGGGTCACAGATACGCAGTATTTT. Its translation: CASSPEGVTDTQYF.